These 12 T cell receptor beta chains came from one sample sequenced in a study of blood T cell repertoires in COVID-19. This table comes from immunoSEQ multiplex PCR, and its TCRdb copy is limited to in-frame clones, with some not included. The table shows approximately 380,000 clones, with 85% occurring only once. The sample comprised peripheral blood. These receptors were taken from a woman aged 18-29 years with acute or convalescent COVID-19.

V usage is TRBV27 and J usage is TRBJ1-3; D unclear. V dropped 7 bases and J dropped 1 base, with 14 bases sitting between them. The CDR3 consists of 15 residues. Germline-derived CDR1 and CDR2 are MNHEY and SMNVEV (reference sequence). CDR3 coding DNA: TGTGCCAGCATTTCGTTCGAGGAATCTGGAAACACCATATATTTT. It codes for CASISFEESGNTIYF.

CDR3 loop: CASSTGQGSFRSPLHF. The CDR3 DNA is TGTGCCAGTAGTACGGGACAGGGGAGCTTCCGTTCACCCCTCCACTTT. The genes are TRBV19 and TRBJ1-6; 10 nucleotides agree with TRBD1. This CDR3 region has 16 residues. Germline V gives CDR1 LNHDA, CDR2 SQIVND (reference sequence). J was trimmed by 9 bases and V by 4 bases; bases with no gene match: 9. Variable domain in full (rest from reference TRBV19 and TRBJ1-6): DGGITQSPKYLFRKEGQNVTLSCEQNLNHDAMYWYRQDPGQGLRLIYYSQIVNDFQKGDIAEGYSVSREKKESFPLTVTSAQKNPTAFYLCASSTGQGSFRSPLHFGNGTRLTVT.

The chain uses TRBV24-1 and TRBJ1-2; a weak D match, TRBD1 (6 bases). The CDR3 is made up of 12 amino acids. V gave up 6 bases and J gave up 4 bases, with 8 bases separating them. Looked up from germline, CDR1 is KGHDR and CDR2 is SFDVKD. DNA of the CDR3: TGTGCCACCAGTACAGGGACCTATGGCTACACCTTC. It is translated as CATSTGTYGYTF.

This rearrangement joins TRBV13 to TRBJ2-7; D might be TRBD1 (6 bases). Germline V gene lookup returns CDR1 PRHDT and CDR2 FYEKMQ (reference sequence). Trimming removed 0 bases from V and 2 bases from J, with 8 bases in between. There are 14 residues in the CDR3. The CDR3 sequence is CASSLGRGTYEQYF. Here the CDR3 DNA reads TGTGCCAGCAGCTTAGGGAGGGGGACCTACGAGCAGTACTTC. The full variable domain, in which reference TRBV13 and TRBJ2-7 provide the parts outside the CDR3, is AAGVIQSPRHLIKEKRETATLKCYPIPRHDTVYWYQQGPGQDPQFLISFYEKMQSDKGSIPDRFSAQQFSDYHSELNMSSLELGDSALYFCASSLGRGTYEQYFGPGTRLTVT.

J is TRBJ2-3 and V is TRBV5-4; 7 bases align to TRBD1. The V segment lost 2 bases and the J segment 5 bases; nucleotides outside the gene matches: 8. The CDR3 has 15 amino acids. Germline lookup yields CDR1 SGHNT and CDR2 YYREEE (reference sequence). The CDR3 loop is CASSFSKGAGDTQYF. DNA for the CDR3: TGTGCCAGCAGCTTCTCAAAGGGGGCAGGAGATACGCAGTATTTT.

This chain joins TRBV6-5 and TRBJ1-1; possibly TRBD1 for D (5 bases). Germline assignment: CDR1 MNHEY and CDR2 SVGAGI. This CDR3 is 13 amino acids long. Trimming removed 4 bases at V and 0 bases at J, with 6 bases between. The CDR3 bases are TGTGCCAGCAGTTCGGGGGTGAACACTGAAGCTTTCTTT. Protein sequence: CASSSGVNTEAFF.

The V and J genes are TRBV21-1 and TRBJ1-5; TRBD1, the D gene given by the table, was not confirmed from the DNA. TRBV21-1 is a recognized pseudogene. The CDR3 extends over 16 amino acids. The CDR3 spells CASSKGKDDQGQPQHF. The CDR3 region has the DNA TGTGCCAGCAGCAAAGGAAAGGACGACCAGGGTCAGCCCCAGCATTTT.

The genes are TRBV28 and TRBJ1-2, with D unclear. The CDR3 spans 13 residues. Trimming pared 6 bases from V and 5 bases from J, leaving 13 bases between. Germline lookup yields CDR1 MDHEN and CDR2 SYDVKM. CDR3: CASSAPRGYGYTF. The DNA of the CDR3 is TGTGCCAGCAGCGCCCCCCGGGGTTATGGCTACACCTTC.

This clone showed up just once. The DNA for the CDR3 is TGTGCCAGCAGCCAGGACAGCTCTGGGGCCAACGTCCTGACTTTC. Translating gives CASSQDSSGANVLTF. V and J are TRBV7-3 and TRBJ2-6, with D maybe TRBD1 (6 bases). CDR3 length equals 15 residues. Germline CDR1 reads SGHTA; CDR2 reads FQGTGA. Trimming cost V 5 bases and J 0 bases, with 8 bases left between them.

As regards this clone: The junction does not match germline at one end; this may be a read error. The CDR3 coding sequence is TGTGCCAGCATATCCAACGGAGGGGGGACAGGGAGCCTCTTC. Encoded protein: CASISNGGGTGSLF. The chain carries TRBV2 and TRBJ2-1; 9 nucleotides line up with TRBD1. This CDR3 is 14 amino acids long. Per germline, CDR1 SNHLY and CDR2 FYNNEI.

In DNA form, the CDR3 reads TGTGCCAGCAGCCTACCAGGGTCAGAGACCCAGTACTTC. This translates into CASSLPGSETQYF. The chain has TRBV6-5 and TRBJ2-5; TRBD1 might be the D (5 bases). V shed 6 bases and J shed 4 bases, with 12 bases lying between them. Germline CDR1 and CDR2: MNHEY and SVGAGI. The CDR3 spans 13 residues.

Only a few counts were recorded for this clone. The chain employs TRBV11-2 and TRBJ1-2; a weak D match, TRBD1 (5 bases). Trimming stripped 1 base from V and 4 bases from J, with 10 bases between. CDR1 and CDR2 from the germline V gene are SGHAT and FQNNGV. The CDR3 is made up of 14 amino acids. The CDR3 spells CASSLAGEGYGYTF. In nucleotides, the CDR3 is TGTGCCAGCAGCTTAGCGGGGGAAGGCTATGGCTACACCTTC.